This T cell receptor beta chain was observed in a study of breast tumors, draining lymph nodes, adjacent tissues. The CDR3 runs 15 residues. The J segment lost 6 bases and the V segment lost 6 bases, leaving 11 bases of the junction unmatched. The lymph nodes were axillary draining lymph nodes from breast cancer patients. Study-level findings and limits: Tumor repertoires ranked between lymph nodes and nontumor tissue in diversity, with V and J gene preferences. That most tumor T cells come from lymph nodes remained unproven. The data were judged consistent with most tumor T cells coming from lymph node and expanding in tumor. Luminal-like breast cancer showed significantly higher tumor–nontumor repertoire similarity than basal-like.

This clonotype was picked up many times. Its specificity is not known. Each CDR3 protein is one row after TCRdb ran MiXCR on the multiplex PCR reads. The sample records 100,000 to 150,000 distinct CDR3 sequences, around 20% being singletons. The chain links TRBV12-3 or TRBV12-4 to TRBJ2-5; TRBD2 aligns across 9 bases. This TCR was sampled from a female donor with breast cancer. Some clones in this sample may be carry-over from other donors' samples. The sample was axillary lymph node tissue. The CDR3 sequence is CASSPPAGGLKTQYF. The CDR3 coding sequence is TGTGCCAGCAGCCCCCCGGCGGGGGGGCTGAAGACCCAGTACTTC.